This TCR beta chain derives from a study of T cell changes during pregnancy in multiple sclerosis. Sequencing used immunoSEQ multiplex PCR; TCRdb keeps in-frame clones, though not all of them. The data contain tens of thousands of clones, roughly 90% of them singletons. V was pared by 5 bases and J by 5 bases, with 13 bases between. The CDR3 spans 14 residues. The V gene's germline CDR1 is SGHNT and CDR2 YENEEA. This sequence was found in a female donor with multiple sclerosis, enrolled in a pregnancy study. This material consisted of CD8+ T cells from peripheral blood mononuclear cells, taken in the first trimester of pregnancy. The chain links TRBV11-3 to TRBJ2-1; D is possibly TRBD2 (5 bases). The CDR3: CASSPRRRDNEQFF. DNA of the CDR3: TGTGCCAGCAGCCCAAGGAGGCGAGACAATGAGCAGTTCTTC.